What follows are 4 T cell receptor beta chains derived from one specimen sequenced in a study of blood T cell repertoires in COVID-19. TCRdb's table, derived via immunoSEQ multiplex PCR, lists solely in-frame clones and lacks some. The repertoire includes nearly 200,000 clones, 80% to 85% of them detected once, and around 7% sits in the top ten. Sequenced material: PBMCs or T cells enriched from blood (not recorded which). The source of these receptors is a middle-aged man who had recovered from COVID-19.

V usage is TRBV18 and J usage is TRBJ1-1; no reliable D call. V shed 6 bases and J shed 4 bases, with 15 bases lying between them. In germline, CDR1 is KGHSH, CDR2 LQKENI. CDR3 length: 14 amino acids. As DNA, the CDR3 is TGTGCCAGCTCCAATGAATCCTGGAGCACTGAAGCTTTCTTT. Its protein is CASSNESWSTEAFF.

The rearrangement joins TRBV3-1 (or the pseudogene TRBV3-2) to TRBJ2-3; D is possibly TRBD2 (5 bases). The germline V and J ends were trimmed by 1 base and 1 base, with 12 bases remaining between them. This CDR3 has 16 residues. Germline CDR1 reads LGHDT; CDR2 reads YNNKEL (reference sequence). CDR3 protein: CASSQGFRRGTDTQYF. The CDR3 nucleotides read TGTGCCAGCAGCCAAGGGTTCCGGCGGGGCACAGATACGCAGTATTTT.

This clone occurred a few times. The V gene is TRBV7-9, the J gene TRBJ1-1, with D tentatively TRBD1 (5 bases). Trimming removed 1 base from V and 4 bases from J, with 13 bases in between. CDR1 is SEHNR, CDR2 FQNEAQ, per germline (reference sequence). CDR3 length: 15 residues. DNA of the CDR3: TGTGCCAGCAGCTTAGGGGCCAGGGCAATCACTGAAGCTTTCTTT. This gives the protein CASSLGARAITEAFF. Full variable domain (outside the CDR3, taken from reference TRBV7-9 and TRBJ1-1): DTGVSQNPRHKITKRGQNVTFRCDPISEHNRLYWYRQTLGQGPEFLTYFQNEAQLEKSRLLSDRFSAERPKGSFSTLEIQRTEQGDSAMYLCASSLGARAITEAFFGQGTRLTVV.

The rearrangement links TRBV7-8 to TRBJ1-2, with D unresolved. The CDR3 totals 14 residues. Trimming removed 1 base at V and 7 bases at J, with 13 bases between. Germline V gives CDR1 SGHVS, CDR2 FQNEAQ. CDR3 in amino acids: CASSLDHPGGGYTF. The CDR3 DNA follows: TGTGCCAGCAGCTTAGATCATCCGGGAGGTGGCTACACCTTC.